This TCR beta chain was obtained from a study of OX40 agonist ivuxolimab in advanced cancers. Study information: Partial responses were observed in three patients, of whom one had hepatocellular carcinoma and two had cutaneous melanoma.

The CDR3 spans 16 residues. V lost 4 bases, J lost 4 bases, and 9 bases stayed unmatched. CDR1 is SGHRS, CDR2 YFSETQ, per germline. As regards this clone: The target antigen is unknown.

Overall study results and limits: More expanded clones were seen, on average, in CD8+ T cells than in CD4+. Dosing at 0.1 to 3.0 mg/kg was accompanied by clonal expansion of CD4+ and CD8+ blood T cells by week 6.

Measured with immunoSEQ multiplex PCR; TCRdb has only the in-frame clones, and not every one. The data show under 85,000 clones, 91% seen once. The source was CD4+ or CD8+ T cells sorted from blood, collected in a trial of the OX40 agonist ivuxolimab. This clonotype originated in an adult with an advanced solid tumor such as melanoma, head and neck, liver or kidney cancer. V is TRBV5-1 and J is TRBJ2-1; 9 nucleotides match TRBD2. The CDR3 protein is CASSPLALAGYNEQFF. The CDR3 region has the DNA TGCGCCAGCAGCCCCTTGGCTCTAGCGGGATACAATGAGCAGTTCTTC.